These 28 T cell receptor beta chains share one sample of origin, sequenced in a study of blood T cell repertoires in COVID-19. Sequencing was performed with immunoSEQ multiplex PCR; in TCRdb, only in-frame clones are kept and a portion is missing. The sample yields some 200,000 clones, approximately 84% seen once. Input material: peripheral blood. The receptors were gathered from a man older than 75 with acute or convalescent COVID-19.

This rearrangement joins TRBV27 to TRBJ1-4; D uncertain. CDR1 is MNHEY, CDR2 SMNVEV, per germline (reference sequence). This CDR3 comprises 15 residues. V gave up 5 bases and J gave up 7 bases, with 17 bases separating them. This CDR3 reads CASSPQSYEGEKLFF. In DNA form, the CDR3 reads TGTGCCAGCAGTCCACAGAGCTACGAGGGTGAAAAACTGTTTTTT.

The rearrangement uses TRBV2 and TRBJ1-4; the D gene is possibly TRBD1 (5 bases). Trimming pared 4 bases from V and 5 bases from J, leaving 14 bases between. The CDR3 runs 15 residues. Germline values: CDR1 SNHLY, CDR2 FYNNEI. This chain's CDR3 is CASSVGGGSNEKLFF. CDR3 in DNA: TGTGCCAGCAGTGTGGGGGGAGGGTCGAATGAAAAACTGTTTTTT.

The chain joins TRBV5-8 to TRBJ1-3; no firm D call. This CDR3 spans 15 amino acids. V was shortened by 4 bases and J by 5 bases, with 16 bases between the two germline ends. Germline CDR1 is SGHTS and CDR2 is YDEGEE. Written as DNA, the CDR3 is TGTGCCAGCAGCCCGCCGCCCTATTCGCGAAACACCATATATTTT. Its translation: CASSPPPYSRNTIYF.

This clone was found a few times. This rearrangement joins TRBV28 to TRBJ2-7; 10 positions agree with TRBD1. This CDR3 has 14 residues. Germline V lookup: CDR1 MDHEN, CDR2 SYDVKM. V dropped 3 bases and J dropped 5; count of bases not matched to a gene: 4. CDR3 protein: CASSLTGGTNEQYF. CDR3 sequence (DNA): TGTGCCAGCAGTTTGACAGGGGGCACTAACGAGCAGTACTTC.

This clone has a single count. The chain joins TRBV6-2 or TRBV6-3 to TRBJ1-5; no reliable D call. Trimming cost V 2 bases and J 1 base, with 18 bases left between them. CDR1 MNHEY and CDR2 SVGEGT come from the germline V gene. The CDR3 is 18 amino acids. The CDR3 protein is CASSYRRVPGESNQPQHF. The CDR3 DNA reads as TGTGCCAGCAGTTACCGCCGGGTTCCTGGAGAGAGCAATCAGCCCCAGCATTTT.

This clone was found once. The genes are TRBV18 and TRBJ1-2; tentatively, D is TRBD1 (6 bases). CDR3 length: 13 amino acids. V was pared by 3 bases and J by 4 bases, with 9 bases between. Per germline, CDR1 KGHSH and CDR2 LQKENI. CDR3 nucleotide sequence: TGTGCCAGCTCACCCAGGGGCGGCTATGGCTACACCTTC. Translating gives CASSPRGGYGYTF. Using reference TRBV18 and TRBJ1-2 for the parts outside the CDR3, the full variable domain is NAGVMQNPRHLVRRRGQEARLRCSPMKGHSHVYWYRQLPEEGLKFMVYLQKENIIDESGMPKERFSAEFPKEGPSILRIQQVVRGDSAAYFCASSPRGGYGYTFGSGTRLTVV.

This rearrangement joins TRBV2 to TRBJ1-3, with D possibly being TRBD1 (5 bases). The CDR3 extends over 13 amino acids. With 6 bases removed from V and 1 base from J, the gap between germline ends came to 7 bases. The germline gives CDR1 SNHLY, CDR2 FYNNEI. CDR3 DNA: TGTGCCAGCAGGGACACTTCTGGAAACACCATATATTTT. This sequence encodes CASRDTSGNTIYF.

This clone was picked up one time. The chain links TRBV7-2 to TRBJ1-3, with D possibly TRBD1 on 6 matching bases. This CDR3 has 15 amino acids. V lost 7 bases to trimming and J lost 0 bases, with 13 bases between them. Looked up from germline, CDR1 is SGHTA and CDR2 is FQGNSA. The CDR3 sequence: CASKGDTFSGNTIYF. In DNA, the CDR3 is TGTGCCAGCAAAGGGGACACATTCTCTGGAAACACCATATATTTT.

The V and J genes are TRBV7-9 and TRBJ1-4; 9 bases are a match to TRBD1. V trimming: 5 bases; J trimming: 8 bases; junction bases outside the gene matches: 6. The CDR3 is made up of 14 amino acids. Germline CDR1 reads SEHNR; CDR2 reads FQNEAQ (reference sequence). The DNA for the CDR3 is TGTGCCAGCAGCATCGGACAGGGGATGGAAAAACTGTTTTTT. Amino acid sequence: CASSIGQGMEKLFF.

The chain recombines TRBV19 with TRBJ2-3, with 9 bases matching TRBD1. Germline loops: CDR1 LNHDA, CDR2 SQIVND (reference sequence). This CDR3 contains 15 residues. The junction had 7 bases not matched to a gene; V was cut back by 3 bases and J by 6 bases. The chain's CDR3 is CASSIRGQGRDTQYF. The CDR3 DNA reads TGTGCCAGTAGTATTCGCGGACAGGGGCGGGATACGCAGTATTTT.

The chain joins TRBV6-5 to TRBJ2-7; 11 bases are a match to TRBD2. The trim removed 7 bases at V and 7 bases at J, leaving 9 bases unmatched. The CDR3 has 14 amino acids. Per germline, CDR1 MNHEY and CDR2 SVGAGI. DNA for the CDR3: TGTGCCAGCAAAATCGGGACTAGCGGCATTGAGCAGTACTTC. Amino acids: CASKIGTSGIEQYF.

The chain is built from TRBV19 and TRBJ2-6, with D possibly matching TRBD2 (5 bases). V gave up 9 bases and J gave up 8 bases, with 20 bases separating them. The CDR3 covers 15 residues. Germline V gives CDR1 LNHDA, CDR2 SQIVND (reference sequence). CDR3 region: CASEGESKEPNVLTF. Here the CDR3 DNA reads TGTGCCAGCGAGGGCGAGAGTAAAGAACCCAACGTCCTGACTTTC.

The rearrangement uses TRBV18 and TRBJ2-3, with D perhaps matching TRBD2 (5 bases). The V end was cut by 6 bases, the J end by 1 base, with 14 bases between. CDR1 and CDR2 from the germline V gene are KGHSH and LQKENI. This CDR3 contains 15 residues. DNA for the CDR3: TGTGCCAGCTCTTCTAGCCCACCCCGCACAGATACGCAGTATTTT. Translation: CASSSSPPRTDTQYF.

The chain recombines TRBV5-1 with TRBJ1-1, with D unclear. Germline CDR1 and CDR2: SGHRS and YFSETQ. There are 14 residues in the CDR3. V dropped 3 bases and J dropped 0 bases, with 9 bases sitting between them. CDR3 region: CASSSDSVNTEAFF. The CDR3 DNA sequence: TGCGCCAGCAGCTCCGACTCGGTGAACACTGAAGCTTTCTTT.

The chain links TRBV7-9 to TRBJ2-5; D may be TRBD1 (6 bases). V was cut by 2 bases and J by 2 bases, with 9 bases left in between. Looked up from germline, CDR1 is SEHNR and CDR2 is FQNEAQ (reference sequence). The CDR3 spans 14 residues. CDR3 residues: CASSLLGQQETQYF. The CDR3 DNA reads TGTGCCAGCAGCTTACTAGGACAGCAAGAGACCCAGTACTTC.

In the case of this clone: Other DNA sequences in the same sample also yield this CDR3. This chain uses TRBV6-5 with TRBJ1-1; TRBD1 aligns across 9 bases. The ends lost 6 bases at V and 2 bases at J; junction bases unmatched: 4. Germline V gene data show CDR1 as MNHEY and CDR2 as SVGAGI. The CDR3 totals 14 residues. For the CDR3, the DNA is TGTGCCAGCAGCCCGGGACAGGGAAACACTGAAGCTTTCTTT. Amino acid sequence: CASSPGQGNTEAFF.

As DNA, the CDR3 is TGCGCCAGCAGCCGCAGCGGGAGCTCCTACAATGAGCAGTTCTTC. Amino acids: CASSRSGSSYNEQFF. J is TRBJ2-1 and V is TRBV5-1; 8 bases agree with TRBD2. The CDR3 sequence is 15 residues long. In germline, CDR1 is SGHRS, CDR2 YFSETQ. V lost 4 bases, J lost 0 bases, and 3 bases stayed unmatched.

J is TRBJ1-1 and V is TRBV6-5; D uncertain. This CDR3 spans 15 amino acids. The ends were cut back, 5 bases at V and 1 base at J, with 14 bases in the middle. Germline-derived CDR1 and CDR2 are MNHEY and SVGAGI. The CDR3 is CASSTHRRENTEAFF. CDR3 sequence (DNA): TGTGCCAGCAGTACCCACAGACGGGAGAACACTGAAGCTTTCTTT.

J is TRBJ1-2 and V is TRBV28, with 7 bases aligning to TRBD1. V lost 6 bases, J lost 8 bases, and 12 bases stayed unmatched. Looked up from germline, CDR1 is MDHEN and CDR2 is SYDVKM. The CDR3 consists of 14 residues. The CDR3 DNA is TGTGCCAGCAGCACCCAAGGGGGCGCCTGGGGCTACACCTTC. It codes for CASSTQGGAWGYTF.

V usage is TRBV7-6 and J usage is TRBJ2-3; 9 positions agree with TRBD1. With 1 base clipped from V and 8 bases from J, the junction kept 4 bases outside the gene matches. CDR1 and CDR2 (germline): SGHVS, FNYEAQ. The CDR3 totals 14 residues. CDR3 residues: CASSLGTGVGTQYF. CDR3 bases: TGTGCCAGCAGCTTAGGGACAGGGGTCGGTACGCAGTATTTT.

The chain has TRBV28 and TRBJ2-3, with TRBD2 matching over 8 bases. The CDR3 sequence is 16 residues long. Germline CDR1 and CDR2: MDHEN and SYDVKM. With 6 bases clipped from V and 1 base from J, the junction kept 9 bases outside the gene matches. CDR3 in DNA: TGTGCCAGCAGCCTTAATAGCGGGACCCGCACAGATACGCAGTATTTT. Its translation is CASSLNSGTRTDTQYF.

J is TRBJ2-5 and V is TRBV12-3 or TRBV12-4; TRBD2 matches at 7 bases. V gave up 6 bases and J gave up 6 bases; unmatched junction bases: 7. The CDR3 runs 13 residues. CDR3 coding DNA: TGTGCCAGCAGGGCCGGGGGGACGCAGACCCAGTACTTC. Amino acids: CASRAGGTQTQYF.

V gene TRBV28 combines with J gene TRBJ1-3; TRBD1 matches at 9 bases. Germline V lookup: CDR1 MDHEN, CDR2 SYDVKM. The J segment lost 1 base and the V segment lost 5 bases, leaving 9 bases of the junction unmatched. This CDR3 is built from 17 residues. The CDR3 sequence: CASSLRTGADSGNTIYF. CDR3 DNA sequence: TGTGCCAGCAGTCTTCGGACAGGGGCAGATTCTGGAAACACCATATATTTT. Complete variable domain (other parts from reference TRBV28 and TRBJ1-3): DVKVTQSSRYLVKRTGEKVFLECVQDMDHENMFWYRQDPGLGLRLIYFSYDVKMKEKGDIPEGYSVSREKKERFSLILESASTNQTSMYLCASSLRTGADSGNTIYFGEGSWLTVV.

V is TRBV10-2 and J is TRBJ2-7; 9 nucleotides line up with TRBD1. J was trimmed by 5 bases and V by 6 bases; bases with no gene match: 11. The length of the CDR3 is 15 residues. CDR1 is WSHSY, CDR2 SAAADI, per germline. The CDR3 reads CASRDTGGAWDEQYF. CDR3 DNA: TGCGCCAGCAGAGATACAGGGGGCGCTTGGGACGAGCAGTACTTC.

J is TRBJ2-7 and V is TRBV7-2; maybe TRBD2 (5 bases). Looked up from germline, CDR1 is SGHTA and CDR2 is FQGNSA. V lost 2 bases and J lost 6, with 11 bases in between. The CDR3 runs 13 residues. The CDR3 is CASSLSGPPEQYF. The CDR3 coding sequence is TGTGCCAGCAGCTTAAGCGGTCCACCCGAGCAGTACTTC.

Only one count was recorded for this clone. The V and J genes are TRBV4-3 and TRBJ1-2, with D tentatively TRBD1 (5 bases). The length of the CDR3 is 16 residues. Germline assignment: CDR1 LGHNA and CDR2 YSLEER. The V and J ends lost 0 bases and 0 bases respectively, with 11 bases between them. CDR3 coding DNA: TGCGCCAGCAGCCAAGACAGGGCGGCCTCTAACTATGGCTACACCTTC. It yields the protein CASSQDRAASNYGYTF.

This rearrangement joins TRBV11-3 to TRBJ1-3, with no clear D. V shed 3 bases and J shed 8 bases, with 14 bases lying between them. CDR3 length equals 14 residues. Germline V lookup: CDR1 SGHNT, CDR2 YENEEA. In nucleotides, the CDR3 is TGTGCCAGCAGCTTCGGACTCCTTAGGGACACCATATATTTT. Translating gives CASSFGLLRDTIYF.

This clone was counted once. CDR3 nucleotides: TGTGCCAGTAGGGGGCACTACGAGCAGTACTTC. Amino acids: CASRGHYEQYF. V usage is TRBV28 and J usage is TRBJ2-7; TRBD1 aligns across 7 bases. The CDR3 contains 11 residues. The germline V gene has CDR1 MDHEN and CDR2 SYDVKM. J lost 3 bases, V lost 9 bases, and 2 bases had no gene match.